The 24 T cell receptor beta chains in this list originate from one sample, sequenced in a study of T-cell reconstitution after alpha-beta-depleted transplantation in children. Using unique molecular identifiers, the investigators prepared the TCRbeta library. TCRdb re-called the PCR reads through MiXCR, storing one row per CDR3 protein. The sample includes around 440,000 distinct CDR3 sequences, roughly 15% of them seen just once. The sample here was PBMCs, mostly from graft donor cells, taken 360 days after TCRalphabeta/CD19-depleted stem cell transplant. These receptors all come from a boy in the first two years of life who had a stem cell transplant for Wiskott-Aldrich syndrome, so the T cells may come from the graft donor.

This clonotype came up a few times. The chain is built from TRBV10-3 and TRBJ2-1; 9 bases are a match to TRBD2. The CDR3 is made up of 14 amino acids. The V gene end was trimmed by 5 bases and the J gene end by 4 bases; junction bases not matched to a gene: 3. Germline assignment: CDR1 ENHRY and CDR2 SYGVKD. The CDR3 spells CAISSGGPYNEQFF. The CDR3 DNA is TGTGCCATCAGTAGCGGGGGGCCTTACAATGAGCAGTTCTTC.

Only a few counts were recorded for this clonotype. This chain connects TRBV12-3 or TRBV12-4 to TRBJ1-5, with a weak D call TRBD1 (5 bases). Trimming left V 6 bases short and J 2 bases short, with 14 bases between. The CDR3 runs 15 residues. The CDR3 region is CASRPQGWGNQPQHF. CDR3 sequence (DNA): TGTGCCAGCAGGCCCCAGGGTTGGGGCAATCAGCCCCAGCATTTT.

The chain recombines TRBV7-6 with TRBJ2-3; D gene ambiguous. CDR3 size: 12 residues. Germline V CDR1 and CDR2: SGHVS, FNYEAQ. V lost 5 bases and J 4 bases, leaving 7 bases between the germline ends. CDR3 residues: CASSQIPDTQYF. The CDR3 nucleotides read TGTGCCAGCAGCCAAATCCCAGATACGCAGTATTTT.

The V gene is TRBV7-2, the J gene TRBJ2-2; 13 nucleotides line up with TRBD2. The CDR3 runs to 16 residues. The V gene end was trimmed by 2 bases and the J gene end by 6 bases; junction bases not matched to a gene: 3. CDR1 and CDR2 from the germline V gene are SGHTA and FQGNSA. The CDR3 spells CASSLRTSGRSGELFF. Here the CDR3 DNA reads TGTGCCAGCAGCTTAAGGACTAGCGGGAGATCCGGGGAGCTGTTTTTT.

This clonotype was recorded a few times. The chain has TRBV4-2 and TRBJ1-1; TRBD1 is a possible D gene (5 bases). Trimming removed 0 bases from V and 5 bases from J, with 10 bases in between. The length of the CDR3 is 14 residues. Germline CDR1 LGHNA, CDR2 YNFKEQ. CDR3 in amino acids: CASSQEGTETEAFF. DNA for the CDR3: TGTGCCAGCAGCCAAGAAGGGACGGAGACTGAAGCTTTCTTT.

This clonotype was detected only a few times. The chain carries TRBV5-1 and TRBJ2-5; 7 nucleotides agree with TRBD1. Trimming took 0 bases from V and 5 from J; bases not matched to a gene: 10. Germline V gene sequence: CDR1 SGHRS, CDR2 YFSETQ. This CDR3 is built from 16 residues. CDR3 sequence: CASSLAPGQLGETQYF. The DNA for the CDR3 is TGCGCCAGCAGCTTGGCTCCGGGACAGTTGGGGGAGACCCAGTACTTC.

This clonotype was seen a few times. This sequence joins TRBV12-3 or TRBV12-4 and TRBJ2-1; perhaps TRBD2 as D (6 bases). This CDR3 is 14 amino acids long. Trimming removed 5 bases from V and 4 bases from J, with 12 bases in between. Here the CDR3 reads CASSRGASYNEQFF. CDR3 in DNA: TGTGCCAGCAGTCGCGGGGCAAGTTACAATGAGCAGTTCTTC.

In DNA, the CDR3 is TGCGCCAGCAGCCAAGAAACTCGGGAGACCCAGTACTTC. The encoded protein is CASSQETRETQYF. The chain uses TRBV4-3 and TRBJ2-5; D uncertain. This CDR3 is 13 amino acids long. V lost 0 bases to trimming and J lost 5 bases, with 7 bases between them. Germline assignment: CDR1 LGHNA and CDR2 YSLEER.

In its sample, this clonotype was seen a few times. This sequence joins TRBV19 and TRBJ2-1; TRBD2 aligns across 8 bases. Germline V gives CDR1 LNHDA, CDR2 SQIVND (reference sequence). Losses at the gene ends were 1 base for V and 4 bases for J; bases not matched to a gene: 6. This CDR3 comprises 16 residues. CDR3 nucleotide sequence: TGTGCCAGTAGTATAGGGCGGGGGGCGACTTACAATGAGCAGTTCTTC. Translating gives CASSIGRGATYNEQFF.

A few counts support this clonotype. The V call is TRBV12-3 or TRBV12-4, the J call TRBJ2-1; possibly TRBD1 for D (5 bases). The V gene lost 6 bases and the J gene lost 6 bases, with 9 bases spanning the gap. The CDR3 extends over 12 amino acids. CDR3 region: CASRSDSNEQFF. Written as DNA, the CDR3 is TGTGCCAGCAGATCCGACAGCAATGAGCAGTTCTTC.

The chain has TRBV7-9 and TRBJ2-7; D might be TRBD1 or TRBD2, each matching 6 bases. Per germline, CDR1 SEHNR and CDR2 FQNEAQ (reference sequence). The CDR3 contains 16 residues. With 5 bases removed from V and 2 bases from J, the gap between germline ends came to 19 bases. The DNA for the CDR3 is TGTGCCAGCAGCCCCGACGGGGGCCTTCCACCCTACGAGCAGTACTTC. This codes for CASSPDGGLPPYEQYF.

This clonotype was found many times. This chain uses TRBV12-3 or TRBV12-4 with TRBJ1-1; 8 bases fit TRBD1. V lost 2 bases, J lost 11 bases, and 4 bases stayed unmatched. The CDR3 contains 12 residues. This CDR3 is CASSLQGARAFF. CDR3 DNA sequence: TGTGCCAGCAGTTTACAGGGGGCACGGGCTTTCTTT.

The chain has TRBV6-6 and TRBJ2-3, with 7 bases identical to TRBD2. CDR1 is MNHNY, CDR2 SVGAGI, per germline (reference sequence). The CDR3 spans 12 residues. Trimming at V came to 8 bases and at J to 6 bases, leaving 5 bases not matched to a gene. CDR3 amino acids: CASGLGGDTQYF. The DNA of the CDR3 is TGTGCCAGCGGTCTCGGGGGGGATACGCAGTATTTT.

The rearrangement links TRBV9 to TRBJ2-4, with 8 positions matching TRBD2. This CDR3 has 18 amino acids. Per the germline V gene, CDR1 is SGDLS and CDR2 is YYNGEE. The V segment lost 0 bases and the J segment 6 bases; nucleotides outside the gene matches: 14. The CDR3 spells CASSVGGTSGALGNIQYF. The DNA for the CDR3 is TGTGCCAGCAGCGTAGGAGGGACTAGTGGGGCCTTGGGAAACATTCAGTACTTC.

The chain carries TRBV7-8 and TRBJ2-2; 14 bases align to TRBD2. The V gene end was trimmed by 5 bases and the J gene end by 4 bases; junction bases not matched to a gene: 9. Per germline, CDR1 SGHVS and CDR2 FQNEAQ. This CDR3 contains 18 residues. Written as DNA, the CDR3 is TGTGCCAGCAGCCCCTTGGGACTAGCGGGGGAGAGCACCGGGGAGCTGTTTTTT. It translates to CASSPLGLAGESTGELFF.

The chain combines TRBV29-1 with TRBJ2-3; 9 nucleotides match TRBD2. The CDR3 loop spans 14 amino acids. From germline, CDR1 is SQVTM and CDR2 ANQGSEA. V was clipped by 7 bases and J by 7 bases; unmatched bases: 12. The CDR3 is CSAWERGDQYTQYF. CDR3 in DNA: TGCAGCGCCTGGGAGCGGGGGGATCAATATACGCAGTATTTT.

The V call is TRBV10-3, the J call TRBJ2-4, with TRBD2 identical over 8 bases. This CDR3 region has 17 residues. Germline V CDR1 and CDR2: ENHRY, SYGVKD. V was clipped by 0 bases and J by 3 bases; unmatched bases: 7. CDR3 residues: CAISESGTSRVKNIQYF. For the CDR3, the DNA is TGTGCCATCAGTGAGTCTGGGACTAGTCGGGTCAAAAACATTCAGTACTTC.

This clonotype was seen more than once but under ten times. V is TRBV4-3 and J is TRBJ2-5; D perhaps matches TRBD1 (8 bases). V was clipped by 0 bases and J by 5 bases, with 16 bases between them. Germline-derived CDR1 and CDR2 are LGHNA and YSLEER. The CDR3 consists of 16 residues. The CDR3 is CASSQDLDRGGETQYF. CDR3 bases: TGCGCCAGCAGCCAAGATTTAGACAGGGGAGGGGAGACCCAGTACTTC.

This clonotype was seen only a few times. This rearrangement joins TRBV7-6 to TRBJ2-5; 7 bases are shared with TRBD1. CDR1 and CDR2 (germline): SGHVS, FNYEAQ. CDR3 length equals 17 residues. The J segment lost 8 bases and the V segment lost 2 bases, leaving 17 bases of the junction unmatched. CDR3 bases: TGTGCCAGCAGCTTAAAGAAGGGGGCCGAATCAATAGGCACCCAGTACTTC. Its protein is CASSLKKGAESIGTQYF.

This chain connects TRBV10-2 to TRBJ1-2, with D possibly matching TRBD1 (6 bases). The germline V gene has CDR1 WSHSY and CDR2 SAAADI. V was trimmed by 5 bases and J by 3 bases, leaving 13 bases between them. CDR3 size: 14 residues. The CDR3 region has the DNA TGCGCCAGCAGTCCCAGAGGGGGGGACTATGGCTACACCTTC. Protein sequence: CASSPRGGDYGYTF.

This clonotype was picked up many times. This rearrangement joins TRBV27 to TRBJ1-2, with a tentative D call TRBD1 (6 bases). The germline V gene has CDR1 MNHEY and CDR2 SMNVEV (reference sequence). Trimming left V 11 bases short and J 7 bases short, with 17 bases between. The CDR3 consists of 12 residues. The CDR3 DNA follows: TGTGCCTCTCGAGGGCAGGGGAGTGGCTACACCTTC. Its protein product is CASRGQGSGYTF.

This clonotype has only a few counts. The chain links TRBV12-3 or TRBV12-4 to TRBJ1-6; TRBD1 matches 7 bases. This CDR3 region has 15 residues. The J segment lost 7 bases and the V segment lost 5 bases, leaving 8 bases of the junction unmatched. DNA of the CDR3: TGTGCCAGCAGTCCCTTGGGACAGCGGAATTCACCCCTCCACTTT. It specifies CASSPLGQRNSPLHF.

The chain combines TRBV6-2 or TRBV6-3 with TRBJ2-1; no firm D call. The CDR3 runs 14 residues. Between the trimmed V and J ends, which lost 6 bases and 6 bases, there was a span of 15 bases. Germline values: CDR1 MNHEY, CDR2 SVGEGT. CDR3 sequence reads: CASSPHLVSNEQFF. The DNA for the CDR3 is TGTGCCAGCAGCCCCCACCTAGTCAGCAATGAGCAGTTCTTC.

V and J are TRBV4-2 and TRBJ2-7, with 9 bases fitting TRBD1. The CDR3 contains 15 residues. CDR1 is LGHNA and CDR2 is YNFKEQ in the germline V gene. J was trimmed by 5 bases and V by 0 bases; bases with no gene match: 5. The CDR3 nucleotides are TGTGCCAGCAGCCAAGATGGGACAGGGATCGACGAGCAGTACTTC. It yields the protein CASSQDGTGIDEQYF.